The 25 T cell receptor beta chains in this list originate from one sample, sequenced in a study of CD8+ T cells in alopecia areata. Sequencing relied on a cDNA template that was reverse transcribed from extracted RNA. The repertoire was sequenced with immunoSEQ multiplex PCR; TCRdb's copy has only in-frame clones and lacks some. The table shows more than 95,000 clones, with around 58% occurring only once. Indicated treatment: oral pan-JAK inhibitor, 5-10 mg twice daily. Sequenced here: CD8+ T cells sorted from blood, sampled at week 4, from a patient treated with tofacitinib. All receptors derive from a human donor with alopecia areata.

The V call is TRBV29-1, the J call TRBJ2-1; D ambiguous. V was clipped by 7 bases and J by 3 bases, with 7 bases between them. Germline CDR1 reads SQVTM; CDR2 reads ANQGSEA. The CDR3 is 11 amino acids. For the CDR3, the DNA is TGCAGCGCAGACAACTACAATGAGCAGTTCTTC. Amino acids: CSADNYNEQFF.

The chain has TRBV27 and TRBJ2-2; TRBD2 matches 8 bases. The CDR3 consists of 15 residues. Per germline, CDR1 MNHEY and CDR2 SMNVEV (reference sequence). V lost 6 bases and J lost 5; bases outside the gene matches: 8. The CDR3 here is CASRSGGGETGELFF. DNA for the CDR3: TGTGCCAGCAGGTCGGGGGGGGGCGAAACCGGGGAGCTGTTTTTT.

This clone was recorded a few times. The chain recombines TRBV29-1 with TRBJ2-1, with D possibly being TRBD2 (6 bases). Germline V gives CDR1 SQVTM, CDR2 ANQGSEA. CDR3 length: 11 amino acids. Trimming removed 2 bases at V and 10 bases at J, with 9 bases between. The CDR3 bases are TGCAGCGTTGAATGGGACTTAGAGCAGTTCTTC. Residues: CSVEWDLEQFF.

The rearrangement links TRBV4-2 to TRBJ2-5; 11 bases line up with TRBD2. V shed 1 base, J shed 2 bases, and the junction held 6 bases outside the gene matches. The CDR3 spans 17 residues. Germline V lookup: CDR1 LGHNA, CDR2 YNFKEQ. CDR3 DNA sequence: TGTGCCAGCAGCCAAGTACTAGCGGGAGCTCGACAAGAGACCCAGTACTTC. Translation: CASSQVLAGARQETQYF.

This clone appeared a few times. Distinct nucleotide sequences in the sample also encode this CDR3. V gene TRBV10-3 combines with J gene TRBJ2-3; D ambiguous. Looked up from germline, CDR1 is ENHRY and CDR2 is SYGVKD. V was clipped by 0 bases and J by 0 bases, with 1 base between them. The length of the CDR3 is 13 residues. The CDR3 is CAISESSTDTQYF. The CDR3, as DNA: TGTGCCATCAGTGAGTCAAGCACAGATACGCAGTATTTT.

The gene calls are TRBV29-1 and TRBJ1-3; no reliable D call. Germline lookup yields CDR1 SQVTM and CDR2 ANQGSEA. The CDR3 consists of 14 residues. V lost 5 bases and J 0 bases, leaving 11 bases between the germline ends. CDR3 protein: CSVLTENSGNTIYF. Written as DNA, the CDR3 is TGCAGCGTTCTCACAGAAAACTCTGGAAACACCATATATTTT.

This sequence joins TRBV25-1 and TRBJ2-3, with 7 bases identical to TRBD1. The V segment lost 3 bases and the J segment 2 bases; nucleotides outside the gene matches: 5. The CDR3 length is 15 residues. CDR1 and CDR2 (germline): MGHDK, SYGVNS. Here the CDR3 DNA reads TGTGCCAGCAGTGAGGTGGGGACAGTCACAGATACGCAGTATTTT. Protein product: CASSEVGTVTDTQYF. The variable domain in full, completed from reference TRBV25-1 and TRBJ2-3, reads EADIYQTPRYLVIGTGKKITLECSQTMGHDKMYWYQQDPGMELHLIHYSYGVNSTEKGDLSSESTVSRIRTEHFPLTLESARPSHTSQYLCASSEVGTVTDTQYFGPGTRLTVL.

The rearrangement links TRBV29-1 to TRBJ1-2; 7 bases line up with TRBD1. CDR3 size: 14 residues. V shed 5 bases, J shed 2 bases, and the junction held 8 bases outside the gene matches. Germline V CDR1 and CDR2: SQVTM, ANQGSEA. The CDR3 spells CSVQPQTGNYGYTF. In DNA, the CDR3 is TGCAGCGTTCAGCCCCAGACAGGGAACTATGGCTACACCTTC.

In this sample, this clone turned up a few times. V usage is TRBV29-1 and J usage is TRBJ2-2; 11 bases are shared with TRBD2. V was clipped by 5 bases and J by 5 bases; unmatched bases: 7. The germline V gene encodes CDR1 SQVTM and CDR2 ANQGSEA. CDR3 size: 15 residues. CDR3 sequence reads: CSVRLLAGETGELFF. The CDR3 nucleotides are TGCAGCGTTCGCCTACTAGCGGGGGAAACCGGGGAGCTGTTTTTT.

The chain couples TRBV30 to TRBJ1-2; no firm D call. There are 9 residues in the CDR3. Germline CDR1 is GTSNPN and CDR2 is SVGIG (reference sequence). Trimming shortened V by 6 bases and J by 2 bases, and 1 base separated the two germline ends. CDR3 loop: CACNYGYTF. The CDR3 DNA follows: TGTGCCTGCAACTATGGCTACACCTTC. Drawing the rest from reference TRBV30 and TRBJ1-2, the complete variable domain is SQTIHQWPATLVQPVGSPLSLECTVEGTSNPNLYWYRQAAGRGLQLLFYSVGIGQISSEVPQNLSASRPQDRQFILSSKKLLLSDSGFYLCACNYGYTFGSGTRLTVV.

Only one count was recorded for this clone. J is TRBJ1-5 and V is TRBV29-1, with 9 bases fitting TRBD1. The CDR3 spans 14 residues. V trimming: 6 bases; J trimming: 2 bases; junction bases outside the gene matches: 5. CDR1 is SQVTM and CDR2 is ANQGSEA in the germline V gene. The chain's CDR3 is CSVTGGEGNQPQHF. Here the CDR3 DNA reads TGCAGCGTCACAGGGGGCGAGGGCAATCAGCCCCAGCATTTT.

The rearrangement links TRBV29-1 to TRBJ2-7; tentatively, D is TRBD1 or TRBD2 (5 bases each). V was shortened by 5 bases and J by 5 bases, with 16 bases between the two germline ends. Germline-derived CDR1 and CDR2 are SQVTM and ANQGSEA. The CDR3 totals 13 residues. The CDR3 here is CSVIGGTLDEQYF. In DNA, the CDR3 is TGCAGCGTTATAGGTGGGACCTTGGACGAGCAGTACTTC.

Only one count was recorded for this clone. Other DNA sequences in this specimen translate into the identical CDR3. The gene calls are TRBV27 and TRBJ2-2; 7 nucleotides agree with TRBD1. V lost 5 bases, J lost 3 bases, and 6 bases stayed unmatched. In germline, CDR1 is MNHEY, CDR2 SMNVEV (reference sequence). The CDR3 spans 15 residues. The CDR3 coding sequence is TGTGCCAGCAGTCCCGACAGGGAGCACACCGGGGAGCTGTTTTTT. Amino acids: CASSPDREHTGELFF.

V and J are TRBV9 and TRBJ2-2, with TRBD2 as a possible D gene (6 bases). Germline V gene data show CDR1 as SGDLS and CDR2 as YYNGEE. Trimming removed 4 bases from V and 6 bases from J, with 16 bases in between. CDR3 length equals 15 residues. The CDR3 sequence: CASSPRRGISGELFF. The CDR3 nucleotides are TGTGCCAGCAGCCCCCGCCGGGGGATCTCCGGGGAGCTGTTTTTT.

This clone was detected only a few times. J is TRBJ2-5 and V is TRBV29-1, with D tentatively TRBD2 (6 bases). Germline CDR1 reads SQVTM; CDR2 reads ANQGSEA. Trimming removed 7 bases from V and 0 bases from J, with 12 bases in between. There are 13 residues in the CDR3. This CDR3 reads CSASGGYQETQYF. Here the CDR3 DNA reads TGCAGCGCCAGCGGAGGGTACCAAGAGACCCAGTACTTC.

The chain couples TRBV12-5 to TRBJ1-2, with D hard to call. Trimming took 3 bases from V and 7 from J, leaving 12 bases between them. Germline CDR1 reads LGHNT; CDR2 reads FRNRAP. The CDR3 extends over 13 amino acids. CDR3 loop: CASGLGPPGGYTF. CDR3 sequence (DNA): TGTGCTAGTGGTTTAGGCCCCCCGGGTGGCTACACCTTC.

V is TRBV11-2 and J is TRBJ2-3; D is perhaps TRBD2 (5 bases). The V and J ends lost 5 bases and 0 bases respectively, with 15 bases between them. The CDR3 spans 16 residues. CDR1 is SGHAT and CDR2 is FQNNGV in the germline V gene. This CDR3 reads CASSKSGGLSTDTQYF. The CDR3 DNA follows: TGTGCCAGCAGCAAATCAGGAGGTCTGAGCACAGATACGCAGTATTTT.

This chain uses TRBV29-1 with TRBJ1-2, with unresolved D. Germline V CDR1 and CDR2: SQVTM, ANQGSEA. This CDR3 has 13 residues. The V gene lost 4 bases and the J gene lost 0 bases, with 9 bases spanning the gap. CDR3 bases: TGCAGCGTTGTCGAGGCGGCTAACTATGGCTACACCTTC. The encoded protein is CSVVEAANYGYTF.

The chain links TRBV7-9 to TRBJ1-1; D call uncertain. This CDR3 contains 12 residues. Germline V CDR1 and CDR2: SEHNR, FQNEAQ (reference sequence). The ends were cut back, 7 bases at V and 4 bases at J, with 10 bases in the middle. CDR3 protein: CASILAGTEAFF. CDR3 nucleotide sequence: TGTGCCAGCATCCTAGCAGGCACTGAAGCTTTCTTT.

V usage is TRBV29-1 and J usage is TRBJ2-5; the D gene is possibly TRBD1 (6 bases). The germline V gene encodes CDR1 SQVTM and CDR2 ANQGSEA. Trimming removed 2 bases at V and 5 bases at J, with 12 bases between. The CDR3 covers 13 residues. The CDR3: CSVEWGLGETQYF. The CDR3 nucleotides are TGCAGCGTTGAATGGGGGCTTGGGGAGACCCAGTACTTC.

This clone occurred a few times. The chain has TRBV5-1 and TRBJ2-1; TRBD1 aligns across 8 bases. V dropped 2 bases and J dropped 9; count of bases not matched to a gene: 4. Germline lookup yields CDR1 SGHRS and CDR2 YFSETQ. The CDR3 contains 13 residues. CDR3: CASSFTDRGEQFF. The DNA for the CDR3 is TGCGCCAGCAGCTTTACCGACAGGGGTGAGCAGTTCTTC. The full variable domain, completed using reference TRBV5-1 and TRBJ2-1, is KAGVTQTPRYLIKTRGQQVTLSCSPISGHRSVSWYQQTPGQGLQFLFEYFSETQRNKGNFPGRFSGRQFSNSRSEMNVSTLELGDSALYLCASSFTDRGEQFFGPGTRLTVL.

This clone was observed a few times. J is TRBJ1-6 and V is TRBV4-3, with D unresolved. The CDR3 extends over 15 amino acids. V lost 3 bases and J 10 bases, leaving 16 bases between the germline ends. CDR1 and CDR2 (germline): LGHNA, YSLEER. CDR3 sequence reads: CASSQGREGFSPLHF. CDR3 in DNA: TGCGCCAGCAGCCAGGGTCGCGAGGGTTTCTCACCCCTCCACTTT.

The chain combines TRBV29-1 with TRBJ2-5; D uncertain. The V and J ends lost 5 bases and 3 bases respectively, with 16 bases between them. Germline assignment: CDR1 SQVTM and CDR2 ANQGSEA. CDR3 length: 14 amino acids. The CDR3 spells CSVIPPNSEETQYF. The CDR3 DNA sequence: TGCAGCGTTATCCCGCCCAATTCAGAAGAGACCCAGTACTTC. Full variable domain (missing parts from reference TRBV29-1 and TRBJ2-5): SAVISQKPSRDICQRGTSLTIQCQVDSQVTMMFWYRQQPGQSLTLIATANQGSEATYESGFVIDKFPISRPNLTFSTLTVSNMSPEDSSIYLCSVIPPNSEETQYFGPGTRLLVL.

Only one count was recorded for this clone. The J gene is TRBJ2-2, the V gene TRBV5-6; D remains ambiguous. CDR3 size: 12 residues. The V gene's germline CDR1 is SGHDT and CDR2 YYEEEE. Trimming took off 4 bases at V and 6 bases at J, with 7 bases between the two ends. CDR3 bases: TGTGCCAGCAGCACGTTAGCCGGGGAGCTGTTTTTT. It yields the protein CASSTLAGELFF. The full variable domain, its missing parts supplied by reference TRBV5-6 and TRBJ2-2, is DAGVTQSPTHLIKTRGQQVTLRCSPKSGHDTVSWYQQALGQGPQFIFQYYEEEERQRGNFPDRFSGHQFPNYSSELNVNALLLGDSALYLCASSTLAGELFFGEGSRLTVL.

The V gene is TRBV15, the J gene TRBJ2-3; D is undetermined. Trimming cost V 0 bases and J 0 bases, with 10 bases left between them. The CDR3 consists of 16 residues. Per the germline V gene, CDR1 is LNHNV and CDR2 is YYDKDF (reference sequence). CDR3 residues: CATSRDVGPSTDTQYF. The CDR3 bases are TGTGCCACCAGCAGAGATGTAGGCCCTAGCACAGATACGCAGTATTTT.